These 17 T cell receptor beta chains share one sample of origin, sequenced in a study of control samples from healthy donors and cancer patients (TCRdb year 2020). Receptor amplification or capture employed the immunoSEQ multiplex PCR assay. TCRdb retrieved this table from immuneACCESS and kept in-frame rearrangements only. Not all clones are present; in checked studies, unresolved V genes account for under half, and no reason is known for the remainder. Recorded for this sample are some 130,000 clones; approximately 92% of them occurred a single time. Of the sample, 2.5% is held by the ten largest clones. Sample: blood. Receptors originate from a man between 40 and 49 years old in good health.

The chain is built from TRBV7-2 and TRBJ1-4, with a possible D match to TRBD1 (6 bases). Trimming took 5 bases from V and 8 from J, leaving 21 bases between them. The germline V gene encodes CDR1 SGHTA and CDR2 FQGNSA. The CDR3 consists of 16 residues. Written as DNA, the CDR3 is TGTGCCAGCAGCCTACAACCCCGGGGGGCTGGCGAAAAACTGTTTTTT. It yields the protein CASSLQPRGAGEKLFF. Together with reference TRBV7-2 and TRBJ1-4, the CDR3 gives the full variable domain: GAGVSQSPSNKVTEKGKDVELRCDPISGHTALYWYRQSLGQGLEFLIYFQGNSAPDKSGLPSDRFSAERTGGSVSTLTIQRTQQEDSAVYLCASSLQPRGAGEKLFFGSGTQLSVL.

The gene calls are TRBV7-9 and TRBJ1-5; D gene uncertain. The CDR3 is 16 amino acids. Trimming took off 5 bases at V and 0 bases at J, with 14 bases between the two ends. Germline loops: CDR1 SEHNR, CDR2 FQNEAQ (reference sequence). Here the CDR3 reads CASSARVGYSNQPQHF. For the CDR3, the DNA is TGTGCCAGCAGCGCCCGCGTGGGGTATAGCAATCAGCCCCAGCATTTT.

The gene calls are TRBV2 and TRBJ1-4; D ambiguous. The germline CDR1 and CDR2 sequences are SNHLY and FYNNEI. Trimming removed 5 bases at V and 11 bases at J, with 12 bases between. The CDR3 consists of 12 residues. The CDR3 protein is CASSLRGEKLFF. CDR3 coding DNA: TGTGCCAGCAGTTTACGGGGAGAGAAACTGTTTTTT.

The genes are TRBV6-5 and TRBJ1-1; D is perhaps TRBD1 (6 bases). The CDR3 runs to 15 residues. The V end was cut by 2 bases, the J end by 1 base, with 11 bases between. Germline assignment: CDR1 MNHEY and CDR2 SVGAGI. CDR3 DNA sequence: TGTGCCAGCAGTTACGGATGGGGGGCGAACACTGAAGCTTTCTTT. It is translated as CASSYGWGANTEAFF.

This rearrangement joins TRBV11-2 to TRBJ2-1, with TRBD1 as a possible D gene (5 bases). The CDR3 consists of 14 residues. With 5 bases removed from V and 3 bases from J, the gap between germline ends came to 11 bases. Germline loops: CDR1 SGHAT, CDR2 FQNNGV. CDR3 DNA: TGTGCCAGCAGCCTCGACAGCAACTACAATGAGCAGTTCTTC. This sequence encodes CASSLDSNYNEQFF.

This rearrangement joins TRBV5-1 to TRBJ2-5, with TRBD1 matching over 9 bases. The CDR3 is 15 residues long. The J segment lost 5 bases and the V segment lost 0 bases, leaving 5 bases of the junction unmatched. Germline V gene sequence: CDR1 SGHRS, CDR2 YFSETQ. The CDR3 nucleotides read TGCGCCAGCAGCTTGGCACAGGGGGCGGGGGAGACCCAGTACTTC. It codes for CASSLAQGAGETQYF.

The chain joins TRBV6-5 to TRBJ2-3; 8 nucleotides agree with TRBD2. This CDR3 is built from 15 residues. V shed 2 bases and J 2 bases; nucleotides not matched to a gene: 3. CDR1 and CDR2 from the germline V gene are MNHEY and SVGAGI. The CDR3 sequence: CASSYLAGNTDTQYF. CDR3 DNA sequence: TGTGCCAGCAGTTACCTAGCGGGCAACACAGATACGCAGTATTTT.

The chain uses TRBV9 and TRBJ1-1, with 12 bases identical to TRBD1. This CDR3 spans 17 amino acids. Germline CDR1 is SGDLS and CDR2 is YYNGEE. J gave up 9 bases and V 0 bases, and 12 bases lay outside the gene matches. The CDR3 bases are TGTGCCAGCAGCGTAGGACAAGGGGGACAGGGGGCGGGAAAAGCTTTCTTT. This gives the protein CASSVGQGGQGAGKAFF. The complete variable domain, with remaining parts taken from reference TRBV9 and TRBJ1-1, reads DSGVTQTPKHLITATGQRVTLRCSPRSGDLSVYWYQQSLDQGLQFLIQYYNGEERAKGNILERFSAQQFPDLHSELNLSSLELGDSALYFCASSVGQGGQGAGKAFFGQGTRLTVV.

This sequence joins TRBV5-1 and TRBJ2-1; possible D gene TRBD1, 6 bases. The CDR3 totals 13 residues. Germline V CDR1 and CDR2: SGHRS, YFSETQ. Trimming pared 4 bases from V and 9 bases from J, leaving 14 bases between. CDR3 sequence: CASSVAGVSEQFF. CDR3 in DNA: TGCGCCAGCAGCGTGGCAGGGGTGAGTGAGCAGTTCTTC.

In its sample, this clone was seen a few times. CDR3 coding DNA: TGTGCCAGCAGCTTAAGGTCTAGGGGCTACAATGAGCAGTTCTTC. It translates to CASSLRSRGYNEQFF. The V gene is TRBV7-3, the J gene TRBJ2-1, with D possibly being TRBD1 (5 bases). This CDR3 comprises 15 residues. Between the trimmed V and J ends, which lost 1 base and 3 bases, there was a span of 10 bases. Germline V gives CDR1 SGHTA, CDR2 FQGTGA.

The rearrangement joins TRBV10-1 to TRBJ1-6, with TRBD1 matching 8 bases. The CDR3 is 15 amino acids. Germline lookup yields CDR1 WNHNN and CDR2 SYGVQD (reference sequence). V lost 9 bases and J lost 3; bases outside the gene matches: 7. The CDR3 protein is CARRQGHIYNSPLHF. The CDR3 DNA sequence: TGCGCCAGGAGACAGGGGCATATCTATAATTCACCCCTCCACTTT.

J is TRBJ2-4 and V is TRBV9, with D perhaps matching TRBD1 (6 bases). From germline, CDR1 is SGDLS and CDR2 YYNGEE. This CDR3 comprises 15 residues. Trimming took off 4 bases at V and 4 bases at J, with 15 bases between the two ends. CDR3 coding DNA: TGTGCCAGCAGCCCGGCGACAGGATTAAAAAACATTCAGTACTTC. This gives the protein CASSPATGLKNIQYF.

V and J are TRBV5-1 and TRBJ2-5; 11 bases are a match to TRBD2. Per the germline V gene, CDR1 is SGHRS and CDR2 is YFSETQ. After removal of 4 bases from V and 2 bases from J, the junction contained 4 bases not matched to a gene. The CDR3 extends over 15 amino acids. Written as DNA, the CDR3 is TGCGCCAGCAGCCCGGGGACTAGCGGACAAGAGACCCAGTACTTC. Its translation is CASSPGTSGQETQYF.

This chain joins TRBV6-5 and TRBJ1-1; a weak D match, TRBD1 (6 bases). Trimming left V 6 bases short and J 5 bases short, with 10 bases between. Germline CDR1 MNHEY, CDR2 SVGAGI. The CDR3 loop spans 12 amino acids. CDR3 in amino acids: CASSQRGTEAFF. CDR3 DNA sequence: TGTGCCAGCAGCCAAAGGGGGACTGAAGCTTTCTTT.

The chain joins TRBV7-8 to TRBJ1-1, with TRBD1 as a possible D gene (5 bases). CDR1 SGHVS and CDR2 FQNEAQ come from the germline V gene. There are 17 residues in the CDR3. Deletions cut 1 base from V and 0 bases from J, with 15 bases between. The CDR3 spells CASSLEVPGRLNTEAFF. Here the CDR3 DNA reads TGTGCCAGCAGCTTAGAGGTCCCAGGGCGGTTGAACACTGAAGCTTTCTTT.

This clone was seen only once. The J gene is TRBJ1-5, the V gene TRBV5-4; 9 positions match TRBD1. The CDR3 consists of 15 residues. Germline values: CDR1 SGHNT, CDR2 YYREEE (reference sequence). The V and J ends lost 4 bases and 7 bases, in that order; junction bases with no gene match: 9. The CDR3 bases are TGTGCCAGCAGCGCCGATCCGGGACAGGGCCAGCCCCAGCATTTT. This gives the protein CASSADPGQGQPQHF.

CDR3 DNA sequence: TGCAGTGCGGGCCGGGACAGGGTGTCTGAAGCTTTCTTT. As protein: CSAGRDRVSEAFF. V and J are TRBV29-1 and TRBJ1-1, with 9 bases that match TRBD1. This CDR3 is built from 13 residues. CDR1 is SQVTM, CDR2 ANQGSEA, per germline. Variable domain in full (rest from reference TRBV29-1 and TRBJ1-1): SAVISQKPSRDICQRGTSLTIQCQVDSQVTMMFWYRQQPGQSLTLIATANQGSEATYESGFVIDKFPISRPNLTFSTLTVSNMSPEDSSIYLCSAGRDRVSEAFFGQGTRLTVV.